The source of this TCR beta chain is a study of T-cell reconstitution after alpha-beta-depleted transplantation in children. Unique molecular identifiers were incorporated when the TCRbeta library was constructed. TCRdb re-derived calls from the PCR reads in MiXCR, one entry per CDR3 protein. Of about 360,000 distinct CDR3 sequences in the sample, about 14% were seen once. The CDR3 totals 15 residues. The ends lost 3 bases at V and 7 bases at J; junction bases unmatched: 9. In germline, CDR1 is SGHRS, CDR2 YFSETQ. Sample: PBMCs, taken from the stem cell graft. This chain connects TRBV5-1 to TRBJ1-4; 7 bases line up with TRBD1. This clonotype was obtained from a human donor who donated a stem cell graft to a child with Fanconi anemia. CDR3: CASSSGTVEGEKLFF. The CDR3 coding sequence is TGCGCCAGCAGCTCCGGGACAGTAGAGGGTGAAAAACTGTTTTTT.